A selection of T cell receptor beta chains follows, all from one sample in a study of T cell changes during pregnancy in multiple sclerosis. Measured with immunoSEQ multiplex PCR; TCRdb has only the in-frame clones, and not every one. This table holds 50,000 to 65,000 clones, over 80% found once. Sample: CD4+ T cells from peripheral blood mononuclear cells, taken in the first trimester of pregnancy. The receptor source for this set is a female donor with multiple sclerosis, enrolled in a pregnancy study. Both conserved end residues are part of each CDR3. Each record gives: clone size, J gene, V gene, D gene, CDR3 DNA, CDR3 protein. A D gene is named only where the DNA matches it firmly. Where a row states a size, it is once, few, many or the class of an expanded clone; other rows omit it.

- | TRBJ1-1 | TRBV2 | TRBD1 | TGTGCCAGCAGTAGACAGGGGAAGAACACTGAAGCTTTCTTT | CASSRQGKNTEAFF
- | TRBJ2-5 | TRBV30 | TRBD2 | TGTGCCTGGGGTGGGGGGGTGGCCCAGTACTTC | CAWGGGVAQYF
- | TRBJ2-7 | TRBV6-5 | - | TGTGCCAGCAGCCAAGGGGTCTACGAGCAGTACTTC | CASSQGVYEQYF
- | TRBJ1-1 | TRBV2 | - | TGTGCCAGCAACGAGGCCTCAGAAGCTTTCTTT | CASNEASEAFF
- | TRBJ1-4 | TRBV19 | - | TGTGCCAGTAGTATAACAGGACCTAATGAAAAACTGTTTTTT | CASSITGPNEKLFF
- | TRBJ2-5 | TRBV7-2 | - | TGTGCCAGCAGCTTCGGGGGAGCCCTGGAGACCCAGTACTTC | CASSFGGALETQYF
once | TRBJ2-1 | TRBV5-1 | - | TGCGCCAGCAGCTTGGCCCTACGGGGGGCCGTAAACAATGAGCAGTTCTTC | CASSLALRGAVNNEQFF
- | TRBJ1-1 | TRBV7-7 | - | TGTGCTAGCAGCTTACTACCAGGAGGCGATGCTTTCTTT | CASSLLPGGDAFF
- | TRBJ2-1 | TRBV2 | TRBD2 | TGTGCCAGCAAAGCGGGGGTCTCCTACAATGAGCAGTTCTTC | CASKAGVSYNEQFF
- | TRBJ2-3 | TRBV7-3 | - | TGTGCCAGCAGCTTAACGGGGGGGGGCAACACAGATACGCAGTATTTT | CASSLTGGGNTDTQYF
- | TRBJ2-1 | TRBV11-3 | - | TGTGCCAGCAGCTCTAGCGCCCGTGCCTACAATGAGCAGTTCTTC | CASSSSARAYNEQFF
- | TRBJ2-5 | TRBV7-3 | - | TGTGCCAGCAGCCAGGACTGGCGGGAGACCCAGTACTTC | CASSQDWRETQYF
- | TRBJ1-5 | TRBV6-5 | - | TGTGCCAGCAGCCCTGATCGGAGCAATCAGCCCCAGCATTTT | CASSPDRSNQPQHF
once | TRBJ2-7 | TRBV5-1 | TRBD2 | TGCGCCAGCAGCTTGGGAGTAGCGGGGACCTACGAGCAGTACTTC | CASSLGVAGTYEQYF
- | TRBJ2-3 | TRBV5-1 | TRBD2 | TGCGCCAGCAGCATTGGGGATAGCGGGGGGGCGTCAGATACGCAGTATTTT | CASSIGDSGGASDTQYF
- | TRBJ1-3 | TRBV10-3 | - | TGTGCCATCAGTCGGGTGGCGAGCTCTGGAAACACCATATATTTT | CAISRVASSGNTIYF